The 31 T cell receptor beta chains below all came from one sample that was sequenced in a study of somatic mutations in cytotoxic T cells in rheumatoid arthritis. The data were produced by immunoSEQ multiplex PCR, yet TCRdb's version contains in-frame clones alone and is incomplete. The repertoire holds more than 15,000 clones, more than 60% seen once, with 21% in the top ten. What was sequenced was CD8+ T cells sorted from blood. The source of these receptors is a woman aged 60-75 years in good health.

This chain joins TRBV6-6 and TRBJ1-3; D ambiguous. The V end lost 6 bases, the J end lost 0 bases, and 15 bases lay between the germline ends. This CDR3 has 16 amino acids. CDR1 and CDR2 (germline): MNHNY, SVGAGI (reference sequence). DNA of the CDR3: TGTGCCAGCAGCTTTACGGTGCAGGACTCTGGAAACACCATATATTTT. Amino acids: CASSFTVQDSGNTIYF.

This chain links TRBV29-1 with TRBJ2-1; D could derive from TRBD1 or TRBD2 (5 bases each). Trimming cost V 0 bases and J 16 bases, with 16 bases left between them. The germline CDR1 and CDR2 sequences are SQVTM and ANQGSEA. The CDR3 consists of 12 residues. The CDR3, as DNA: TGCAGCGTTGAAGAGTCCCACGGGGCCCTATTCTTC. This codes for CSVEESHGALFF.

The chain carries TRBV29-1 and TRBJ2-1; 9 bases are a match to TRBD2. CDR3 length: 15 amino acids. The V gene end was trimmed by 7 bases and the J gene end by 1 base; junction bases not matched to a gene: 8. Germline CDR1 is SQVTM and CDR2 is ANQGSEA. CDR3 coding DNA: TGCAGCGGCGAGGGGCTAGCGGGATCCTACAATGAGCAGTTCTTC. Its translation is CSGEGLAGSYNEQFF.

This clone appeared a few times. This chain joins TRBV4-1 and TRBJ2-7, with D maybe TRBD2 (5 bases). This CDR3 comprises 15 residues. Germline V gene sequence: CDR1 MGHRA, CDR2 YSYEKL. Trimming left V 1 base short and J 5 bases short, with 15 bases between. The CDR3 coding sequence is TGCGCCAGCAGCCAAGGTCCCAGAGGGATCCACGAGCAGTACTTC. Translation: CASSQGPRGIHEQYF.

The V gene is TRBV6-4, the J gene TRBJ1-1; tentatively, D is TRBD1 (6 bases). There are 15 residues in the CDR3. The V end was cut by 0 bases, the J end by 3 bases, with 11 bases between. Germline CDR1 is MRHNA and CDR2 is SNTAGT. The CDR3 here is CASSDSGGHYTEAFF. The CDR3 DNA reads TGTGCCAGCAGTGACTCTGGGGGGCATTACACTGAAGCTTTCTTT.

This clone is medium-sized by share. Here the CDR3 reads CASRGGSPYEQYF. The DNA of the CDR3 is TGTGCCAGCCGGGGGGGCTCCCCCTACGAGCAGTACTTC. The chain links TRBV2 to TRBJ2-7; 8 positions match TRBD2. The germline CDR1 and CDR2 sequences are SNHLY and FYNNEI. The V gene end was trimmed by 8 bases and the J gene end by 2 bases; junction bases not matched to a gene: 5. The CDR3 length is 13 residues.

This sequence joins TRBV4-1 and TRBJ1-1, with D unclear. The CDR3 contains 15 residues. The V gene lost 0 bases and the J gene lost 0 bases, with 8 bases spanning the gap. Germline V gene data show CDR1 as MGHRA and CDR2 as YSYEKL. CDR3 in amino acids: CASSQEATMNTEAFF. CDR3 bases: TGCGCCAGCAGCCAAGAAGCAACCATGAACACTGAAGCTTTCTTT.

This chain joins TRBV13 and TRBJ2-5, with D possibly matching TRBD2 (6 bases). CDR1 and CDR2 (germline): PRHDT, FYEKMQ (reference sequence). The V and J ends lost 0 bases and 5 bases respectively, with 13 bases between them. The CDR3 has 15 amino acids. CDR3 sequence: CASSLGGQEGETQYF. The CDR3 coding sequence is TGTGCCAGCAGCTTAGGCGGGCAGGAGGGGGAGACCCAGTACTTC.

The chain is built from TRBV27 and TRBJ2-1, with D possibly TRBD2 on 5 matching bases. V was pared by 6 bases and J by 6 bases, with 15 bases between. Germline CDR1 and CDR2: MNHEY and SMNVEV (reference sequence). The CDR3 consists of 14 residues. In DNA, the CDR3 is TGTGCCAGCAGCCAAACGCTAGCTATCAATGAGCAGTTCTTC. As protein: CASSQTLAINEQFF.

This clone rates as medium-sized. The chain joins TRBV6-5 to TRBJ2-1; 11 positions match TRBD2. The germline CDR1 and CDR2 sequences are MNHEY and SVGAGI. The CDR3 length is 14 residues. V gave up 6 bases and J gave up 7 bases; unmatched junction bases: 5. The CDR3 here is CASRLAGVTNEQFF. The DNA for the CDR3 is TGTGCCAGCAGACTAGCGGGAGTCACGAATGAGCAGTTCTTC.

The CDR3 bases are TGTGCCAGCACCCCCGGGGTAACCGGGGAGCTGTTTTTT. Its translation is CASTPGVTGELFF. This chain uses TRBV7-6 with TRBJ2-2; D is perhaps TRBD2 (5 bases). The V gene lost 7 bases and the J gene lost 5 bases, with 11 bases spanning the gap. The CDR3 runs to 13 residues. Germline loops: CDR1 SGHVS, CDR2 FNYEAQ.

V is TRBV6-1 and J is TRBJ1-5, with TRBD1 matching 7 bases. The V and J ends lost 1 base and 0 bases, in that order; junction bases with no gene match: 12. The CDR3 length is 19 residues. Germline CDR1 reads MNHNS; CDR2 reads SASEGT. CDR3 sequence: CASSEGTGAARYSNQPQHF. In DNA, the CDR3 is TGTGCCAGCAGTGAAGGCACAGGGGCCGCACGTTATAGCAATCAGCCCCAGCATTTT.

The chain is built from TRBV7-6 and TRBJ2-1, with D perhaps being TRBD1 or TRBD2 (5 bases each). CDR3 length equals 17 residues. Trimming pared 5 bases from V and 7 bases from J, leaving 24 bases between. Germline V gene data show CDR1 as SGHVS and CDR2 as FNYEAQ. CDR3 nucleotide sequence: TGTGCCAGCAGCATAAATCCGGGGCTAGCTCCCGCTAATGAGCAGTTCTTC. Amino acids: CASSINPGLAPANEQFF.

The chain carries TRBV11-2 and TRBJ1-3; D is uncertain. V was trimmed by 1 base and J by 0 bases, leaving 7 bases between them. CDR3 length equals 15 residues. Germline V gene sequence: CDR1 SGHAT, CDR2 FQNNGV. CDR3 amino acids: CASSLGHNSGNTIYF. CDR3 sequence (DNA): TGTGCCAGCAGCTTAGGACATAACTCTGGAAACACCATATATTTT.

The chain employs TRBV29-1 and TRBJ1-1; D is possibly TRBD1 (5 bases). The CDR3 is 13 amino acids. The V gene lost 6 bases and the J gene lost 8 bases, with 19 bases spanning the gap. CDR1 and CDR2 (germline): SQVTM, ANQGSEA. The CDR3 here is CSVPYGTLREAFF. The CDR3 DNA follows: TGCAGCGTACCATACGGGACTTTGAGGGAAGCTTTCTTT.

The V gene is TRBV7-7, the J gene TRBJ2-7; TRBD2 agrees at 7 bases. Germline V lookup: CDR1 SSHAT, CDR2 FNYEAQ (reference sequence). Unmatched junction bases numbered 5, after V lost 5 bases and J lost 4 bases. The CDR3 consists of 13 residues. CDR3 region: CASSPGRGYEQYF. DNA of the CDR3: TGTGCCAGCAGCCCCGGGCGGGGGTACGAGCAGTACTTC.

The CDR3 nucleotides are TGTGCCAGCAGTTTGGGCGGGAGTTCCTACAATGAGCAGTTCTTC. This gives the protein CASSLGGSSYNEQFF. This chain connects TRBV27 to TRBJ2-1; 7 bases align to TRBD2. The CDR3 runs 15 residues. Germline V gene data show CDR1 as MNHEY and CDR2 as SMNVEV (reference sequence). V lost 3 bases, J lost 1 base, and 3 bases stayed unmatched.

The chain uses TRBV19 and TRBJ1-2; tentative D call: TRBD1 (5 bases). Germline values: CDR1 LNHDA, CDR2 SQIVND (reference sequence). The CDR3 sequence is 15 residues long. Between the trimmed V and J ends, which lost 4 bases and 4 bases, there was a span of 16 bases. The chain's CDR3 is CASSTGTVSLYGYTF. CDR3 sequence (DNA): TGTGCCAGTAGTACTGGGACGGTAAGCCTCTATGGCTACACCTTC.

The chain is built from TRBV14 and TRBJ1-2, with 11 bases aligning to TRBD1. Trimming removed 4 bases from V and 10 bases from J; junction bases left unmatched: 20. Per the germline V gene, CDR1 is SGHDN and CDR2 is FVKESK. This CDR3 spans 18 amino acids. CDR3 region: CASSPRVMFGTGGTHYTF. CDR3 bases: TGTGCCAGCAGCCCGCGAGTAATGTTTGGGACAGGGGGAACCCACTACACCTTC.

The V and J genes are TRBV6-5 and TRBJ2-7, with D possibly being TRBD1 (6 bases). This CDR3 contains 15 residues. Germline V gives CDR1 MNHEY, CDR2 SVGAGI. With 5 bases removed from V and 1 base from J, the gap between germline ends came to 15 bases. CDR3 DNA sequence: TGTGCCAGCAGTAGCCGACCGGACAGTTCCTACGAGCAGTACTTC. Its protein is CASSSRPDSSYEQYF.

The chain links TRBV5-5 to TRBJ1-1; 8 bases map to TRBD1. This CDR3 is 16 amino acids long. Germline CDR1 SGHKS, CDR2 YYEKEE (reference sequence). Germline trimming cut 0 bases from V and 1 base from J; bases unmatched to any gene: 5. CDR3 nucleotide sequence: TGTGCCAGCAGCTTGGACAGGGGGAAGGGGAACACTGAAGCTTTCTTT. This encodes CASSLDRGKGNTEAFF.

The chain is built from TRBV19 and TRBJ1-2; tentatively, D is TRBD1 (5 bases). The CDR3 has 14 residues. Trimming took off 6 bases at V and 4 bases at J, with 15 bases between the two ends. Germline V gives CDR1 LNHDA, CDR2 SQIVND (reference sequence). The CDR3 DNA sequence: TGTGCCAGTAGCCCCGGGACGGTGGTCTATGGCTACACCTTC. Translation: CASSPGTVVYGYTF.

This chain links TRBV6-6 with TRBJ2-2; no clear D gene. V dropped 2 bases and J dropped 6 bases, with 4 bases sitting between them. CDR1 is MNHNY, CDR2 SVGAGI, per germline (reference sequence). This CDR3 is built from 12 residues. The CDR3 region has the DNA TGTGCCAGCAGTTACGGGGCCGGGGAGCTGTTTTTT. It codes for CASSYGAGELFF.

This chain uses TRBV19 with TRBJ1-5; D is perhaps TRBD1 (6 bases). This CDR3 region has 15 residues. Germline CDR1 and CDR2: LNHDA and SQIVND (reference sequence). The ends were cut back, 5 bases at V and 7 bases at J, with 18 bases in the middle. The CDR3 here is CASSALAQGGQPQHF. The CDR3 DNA sequence: TGTGCCAGTAGTGCCCTGGCACAAGGGGGGCAGCCCCAGCATTTT.

The chain carries TRBV4-1 and TRBJ1-1; D unclear. In germline, CDR1 is MGHRA, CDR2 YSYEKL. The CDR3 has 14 amino acids. Trimming removed 0 bases at V and 1 base at J, with 6 bases between. CDR3 residues: CASSQDTWNTEAFF. Here the CDR3 DNA reads TGCGCCAGCAGCCAAGATACCTGGAACACTGAAGCTTTCTTT.

The V and J genes are TRBV7-6 and TRBJ1-1, with 8 bases that match TRBD1. This CDR3 comprises 16 residues. Losses at the gene ends were 1 base for V and 3 bases for J; bases not matched to a gene: 7. Germline CDR1 and CDR2: SGHVS and FNYEAQ. CDR3 sequence reads: CASSLGARGRDTEAFF. The CDR3 DNA is TGTGCCAGCAGCTTAGGTGCCAGGGGGCGCGACACTGAAGCTTTCTTT.

The genes are TRBV11-2 and TRBJ1-1; TRBD1 aligns across 8 bases. The V gene end was trimmed by 5 bases and the J gene end by 0 bases; junction bases not matched to a gene: 8. CDR1 and CDR2 (germline): SGHAT, FQNNGV. The CDR3 has 16 amino acids. The CDR3 nucleotides are TGTGCCAGCAGCCAAAACTCGGACAGGGTGAACACTGAAGCTTTCTTT. Translating gives CASSQNSDRVNTEAFF.

The genes are TRBV5-5 and TRBJ2-3; TRBD2 might be the D (5 bases). Between the trimmed V and J ends, which lost 4 bases and 10 bases, there was a span of 7 bases. CDR3 length: 10 amino acids. Germline lookup yields CDR1 SGHKS and CDR2 YYEKEE (reference sequence). Here the CDR3 DNA reads TGTGCCAGCAGCAGCGGCTCGCAGTATTTT. This codes for CASSSGSQYF.

The rearrangement links TRBV9 to TRBJ1-5; no definite D call. Trimming removed 0 bases at V and 6 bases at J, with 10 bases between. This CDR3 has 14 residues. Germline lookup yields CDR1 SGDLS and CDR2 YYNGEE. The CDR3 DNA follows: TGTGCCAGCAGCGTAGGGGGTGTAAGTCAGCCCCAGCATTTT. Protein product: CASSVGGVSQPQHF. Filled out from reference TRBV9 and TRBJ1-5, the complete variable domain reads DSGVTQTPKHLITATGQRVTLRCSPRSGDLSVYWYQQSLDQGLQFLIQYYNGEERAKGNILERFSAQQFPDLHSELNLSSLELGDSALYFCASSVGGVSQPQHFGDGTRLSIL.

The chain employs TRBV27 and TRBJ2-3; D unclear. The CDR3 has 13 residues. Deletions cut 1 base from V and 6 bases from J, with 8 bases between. Germline V gene lookup returns CDR1 MNHEY and CDR2 SMNVEV (reference sequence). CDR3 region: CASSLYQADTQYF. The CDR3 DNA sequence: TGTGCCAGCAGTTTATACCAAGCGGATACGCAGTATTTT.

This rearrangement joins TRBV4-1 to TRBJ2-7; D unresolved. The CDR3 runs to 14 residues. Trimming stripped 1 base from V and 2 bases from J, with 9 bases between. Germline CDR1 and CDR2: MGHRA and YSYEKL. CDR3 coding DNA: TGCGCCAGCAGCCAAGGGCTGAGCACCTACGAGCAGTACTTC. Protein product: CASSQGLSTYEQYF.